Below, one T cell receptor (beta chain) is given with its context. V was trimmed by 6 bases and J by 3 bases, leaving 5 bases between them. The CDR3 has 11 amino acids. Germline CDR1 reads MNHEY; CDR2 reads SMNVEV (reference sequence). This sample was taken from a study of T cell responses to AZD1222 COVID-19 vaccine. Profiled with immunoSEQ multiplex PCR; TCRdb holds only in-frame clones, not every one. This sample has approximately 120,000 clones, with about 88% found just once. The sample was peripheral blood, taken on day 0 of AZD1222 vaccination. The chain uses TRBV27 and TRBJ1-1; D is unclear. The clonotype was recovered from an adult in good health. As DNA, the CDR3 is TGTGCCAGCAGGAGCTACACTGAAGCTTTCTTT. It yields the protein CASRSYTEAFF.